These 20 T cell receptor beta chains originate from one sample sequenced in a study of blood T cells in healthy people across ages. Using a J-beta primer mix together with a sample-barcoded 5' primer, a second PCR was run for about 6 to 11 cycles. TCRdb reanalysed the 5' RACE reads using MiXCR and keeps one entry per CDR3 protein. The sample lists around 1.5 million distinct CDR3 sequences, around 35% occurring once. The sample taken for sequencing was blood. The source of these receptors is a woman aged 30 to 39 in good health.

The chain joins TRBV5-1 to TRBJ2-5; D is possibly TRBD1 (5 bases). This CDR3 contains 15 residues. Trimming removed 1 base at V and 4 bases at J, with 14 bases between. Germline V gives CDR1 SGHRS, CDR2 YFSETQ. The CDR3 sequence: CASSLTPNQGETQYF. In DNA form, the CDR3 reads TGCGCCAGCAGCTTGACCCCGAACCAGGGAGAGACCCAGTACTTC.

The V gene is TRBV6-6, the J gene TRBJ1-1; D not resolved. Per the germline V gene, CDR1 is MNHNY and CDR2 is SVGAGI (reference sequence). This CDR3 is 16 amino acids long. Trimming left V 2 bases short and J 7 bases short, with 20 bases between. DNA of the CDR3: TGTGCCAGCAGTTACAGGCCGGCAAGGGAGTTGTTTGAAGCTTTCTTT. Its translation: CASSYRPARELFEAFF.

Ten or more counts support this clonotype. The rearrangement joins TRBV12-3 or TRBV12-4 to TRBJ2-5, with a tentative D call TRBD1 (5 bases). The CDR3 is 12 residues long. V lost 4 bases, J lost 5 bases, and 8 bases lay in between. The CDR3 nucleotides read TGTGCCAGCAGTTCTAACAGGGAGACCCAGTACTTC. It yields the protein CASSSNRETQYF.

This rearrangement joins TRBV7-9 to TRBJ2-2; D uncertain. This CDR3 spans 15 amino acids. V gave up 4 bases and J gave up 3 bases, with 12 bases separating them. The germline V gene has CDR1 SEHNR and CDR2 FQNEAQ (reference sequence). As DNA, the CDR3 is TGTGCCAGCAGCTCCACGGCATCGGACACCGGGGAGCTGTTTTTT. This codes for CASSSTASDTGELFF.

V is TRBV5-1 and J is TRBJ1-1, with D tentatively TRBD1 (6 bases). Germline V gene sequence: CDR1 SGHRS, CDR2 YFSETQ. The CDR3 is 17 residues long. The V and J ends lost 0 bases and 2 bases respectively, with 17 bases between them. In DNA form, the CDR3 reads TGCGCCAGCAGCTTGGTCCCGGCAGGGGCAGGAAACACTGAAGCTTTCTTT. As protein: CASSLVPAGAGNTEAFF. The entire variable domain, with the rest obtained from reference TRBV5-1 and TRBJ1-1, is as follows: KAGVTQTPRYLIKTRGQQVTLSCSPISGHRSVSWYQQTPGQGLQFLFEYFSETQRNKGNFPGRFSGRQFSNSRSEMNVSTLELGDSALYLCASSLVPAGAGNTEAFFGQGTRLTVV.

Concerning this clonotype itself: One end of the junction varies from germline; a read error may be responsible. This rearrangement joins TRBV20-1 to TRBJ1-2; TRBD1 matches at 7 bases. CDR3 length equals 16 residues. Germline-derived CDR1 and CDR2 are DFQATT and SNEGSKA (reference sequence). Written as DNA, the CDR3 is TGCAGTGCTAGCACCACTGCAGGGGGGACGAACTATGGCTACATCTTC. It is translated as CSASTTAGGTNYGYIF.

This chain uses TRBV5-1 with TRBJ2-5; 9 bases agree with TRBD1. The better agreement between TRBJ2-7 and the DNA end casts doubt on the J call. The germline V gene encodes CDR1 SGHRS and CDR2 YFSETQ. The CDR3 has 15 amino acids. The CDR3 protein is CASSLTGTGRYEQYF. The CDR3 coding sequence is TGCGCCAGCAGCTTGACCGGGACAGGGAGATACGAGCAGTACTTC.

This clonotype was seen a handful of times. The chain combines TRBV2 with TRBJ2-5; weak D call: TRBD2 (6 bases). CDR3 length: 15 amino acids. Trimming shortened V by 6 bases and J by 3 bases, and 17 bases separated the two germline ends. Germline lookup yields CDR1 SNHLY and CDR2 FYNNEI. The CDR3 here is CASRNTGTQKETQYF. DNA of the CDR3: TGTGCCAGCAGAAATACCGGGACTCAAAAAGAGACCCAGTACTTC. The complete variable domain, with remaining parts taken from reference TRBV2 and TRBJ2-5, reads EPEVTQTPSHQVTQMGQEVILRCVPISNHLYFYWYRQILGQKVEFLVSFYNNEISEKSEIFDDQFSVERPDGSNFTLKIRSTKLEDSAMYFCASRNTGTQKETQYFGPGTRLLVL.

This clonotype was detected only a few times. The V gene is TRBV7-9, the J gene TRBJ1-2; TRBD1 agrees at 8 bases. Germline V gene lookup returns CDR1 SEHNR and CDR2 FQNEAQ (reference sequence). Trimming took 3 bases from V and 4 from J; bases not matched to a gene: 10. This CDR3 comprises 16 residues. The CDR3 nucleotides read TGTGCCAGCAGCTTGCCCACGGGACAGGAGACCTATGGCTACACCTTC. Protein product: CASSLPTGQETYGYTF.

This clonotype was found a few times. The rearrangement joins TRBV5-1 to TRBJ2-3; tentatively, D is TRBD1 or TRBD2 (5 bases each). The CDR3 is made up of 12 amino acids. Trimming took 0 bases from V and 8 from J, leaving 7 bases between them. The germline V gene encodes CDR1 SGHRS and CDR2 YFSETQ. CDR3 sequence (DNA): TGCGCCAGCAGCTTGGGGGACCCTACGCAGTATTTT. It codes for CASSLGDPTQYF.

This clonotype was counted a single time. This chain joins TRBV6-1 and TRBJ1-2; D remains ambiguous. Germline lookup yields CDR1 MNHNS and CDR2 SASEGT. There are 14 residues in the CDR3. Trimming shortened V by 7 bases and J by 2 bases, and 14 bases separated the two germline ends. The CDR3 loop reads CASKDGHYNYGYTF. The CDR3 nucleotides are TGTGCCAGCAAGGACGGCCATTACAACTATGGCTACACCTTC.

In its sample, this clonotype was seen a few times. The chain's CDR3 is CASSRGQTMNTEAFF. Written as DNA, the CDR3 is TGTGCCAGCAGCCGCGGACAGACCATGAACACTGAAGCTTTCTTT. The chain combines TRBV7-9 with TRBJ1-1; the D gene is possibly TRBD1 (6 bases). The CDR3 has 15 residues. CDR1 and CDR2 (germline): SEHNR, FQNEAQ (reference sequence). V lost 5 bases and J lost 0, with 13 bases in between.

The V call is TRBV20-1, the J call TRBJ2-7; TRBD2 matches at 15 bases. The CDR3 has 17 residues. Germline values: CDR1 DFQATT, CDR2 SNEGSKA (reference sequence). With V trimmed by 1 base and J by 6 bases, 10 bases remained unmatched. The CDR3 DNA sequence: TGCAGTGCTAGAGCCGTGGACAGGGGACTAGCGGGAGGCGAGCAGTACTTC. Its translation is CSARAVDRGLAGGEQYF.

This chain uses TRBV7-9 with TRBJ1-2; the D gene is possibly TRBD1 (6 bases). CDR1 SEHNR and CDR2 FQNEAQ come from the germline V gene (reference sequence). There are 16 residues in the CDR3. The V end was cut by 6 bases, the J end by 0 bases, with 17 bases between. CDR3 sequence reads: CASSKLPGHANYGYTF. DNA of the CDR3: TGTGCCAGCAGTAAACTCCCGGGACACGCTAACTATGGCTACACCTTC.

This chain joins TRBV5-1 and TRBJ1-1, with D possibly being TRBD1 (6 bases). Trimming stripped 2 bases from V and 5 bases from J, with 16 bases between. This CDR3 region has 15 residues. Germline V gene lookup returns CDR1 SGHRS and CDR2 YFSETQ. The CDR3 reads CASSFNGGANTEAFF. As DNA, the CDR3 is TGCGCCAGCAGCTTTAACGGGGGCGCGAATACTGAAGCTTTCTTT.

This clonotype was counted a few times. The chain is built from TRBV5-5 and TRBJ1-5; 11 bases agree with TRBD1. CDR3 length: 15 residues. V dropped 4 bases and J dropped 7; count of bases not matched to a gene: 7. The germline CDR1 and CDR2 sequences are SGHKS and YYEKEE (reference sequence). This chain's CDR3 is CASSKGQGDYQPQHF. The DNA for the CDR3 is TGTGCCAGCAGCAAGGGACAGGGGGACTACCAGCCCCAGCATTTT.

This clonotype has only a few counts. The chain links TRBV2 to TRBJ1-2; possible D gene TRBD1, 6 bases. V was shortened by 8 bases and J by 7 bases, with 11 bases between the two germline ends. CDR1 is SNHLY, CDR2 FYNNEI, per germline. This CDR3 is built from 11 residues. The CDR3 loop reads CASLGQLGYTF. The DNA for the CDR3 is TGTGCCAGCCTCGGACAGCTTGGCTACACCTTC. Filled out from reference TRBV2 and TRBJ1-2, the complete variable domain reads EPEVTQTPSHQVTQMGQEVILRCVPISNHLYFYWYRQILGQKVEFLVSFYNNEISEKSEIFDDQFSVERPDGSNFTLKIRSTKLEDSAMYFCASLGQLGYTFGSGTRLTVV.

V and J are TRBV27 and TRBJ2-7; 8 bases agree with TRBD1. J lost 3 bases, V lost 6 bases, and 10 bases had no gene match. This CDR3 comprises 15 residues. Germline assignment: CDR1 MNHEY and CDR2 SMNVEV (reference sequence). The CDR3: CASSLRQGSHYEQYF. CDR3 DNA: TGTGCCAGCAGCCTTCGACAGGGGTCCCACTACGAGCAGTACTTC.

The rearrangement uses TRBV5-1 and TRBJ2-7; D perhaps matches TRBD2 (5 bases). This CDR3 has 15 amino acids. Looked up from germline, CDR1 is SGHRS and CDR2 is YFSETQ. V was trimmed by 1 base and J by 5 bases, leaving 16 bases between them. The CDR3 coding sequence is TGCGCCAGCAGCTTGTATGTGGACTCTGCCCACGAGCAGTACTTC. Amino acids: CASSLYVDSAHEQYF.

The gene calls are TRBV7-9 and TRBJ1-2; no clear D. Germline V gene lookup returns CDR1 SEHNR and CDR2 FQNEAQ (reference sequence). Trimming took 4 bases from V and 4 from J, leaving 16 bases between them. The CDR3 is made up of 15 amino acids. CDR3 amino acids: CASSSDLKDRYGYTF. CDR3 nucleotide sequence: TGTGCCAGCAGCTCAGACCTCAAGGATCGCTATGGCTACACCTTC. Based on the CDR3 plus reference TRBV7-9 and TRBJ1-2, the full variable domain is DTGVSQNPRHKITKRGQNVTFRCDPISEHNRLYWYRQTLGQGPEFLTYFQNEAQLEKSRLLSDRFSAERPKGSFSTLEIQRTEQGDSAMYLCASSSDLKDRYGYTFGSGTRLTVV.